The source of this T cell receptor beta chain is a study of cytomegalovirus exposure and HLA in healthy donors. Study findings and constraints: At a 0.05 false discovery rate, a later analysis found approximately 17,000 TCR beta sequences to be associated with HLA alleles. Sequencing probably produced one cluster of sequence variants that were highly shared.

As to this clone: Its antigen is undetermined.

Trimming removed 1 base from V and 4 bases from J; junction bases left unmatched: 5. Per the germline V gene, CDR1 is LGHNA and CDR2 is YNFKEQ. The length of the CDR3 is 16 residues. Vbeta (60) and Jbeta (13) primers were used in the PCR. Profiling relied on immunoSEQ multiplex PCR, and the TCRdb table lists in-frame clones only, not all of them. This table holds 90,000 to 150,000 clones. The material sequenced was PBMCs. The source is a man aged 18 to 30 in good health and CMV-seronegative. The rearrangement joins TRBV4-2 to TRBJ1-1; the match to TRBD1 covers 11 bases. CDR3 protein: CASSQGGTGGITEAFF. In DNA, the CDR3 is TGTGCCAGCAGCCAAGGCGGGACAGGGGGAATCACTGAAGCTTTCTTT.